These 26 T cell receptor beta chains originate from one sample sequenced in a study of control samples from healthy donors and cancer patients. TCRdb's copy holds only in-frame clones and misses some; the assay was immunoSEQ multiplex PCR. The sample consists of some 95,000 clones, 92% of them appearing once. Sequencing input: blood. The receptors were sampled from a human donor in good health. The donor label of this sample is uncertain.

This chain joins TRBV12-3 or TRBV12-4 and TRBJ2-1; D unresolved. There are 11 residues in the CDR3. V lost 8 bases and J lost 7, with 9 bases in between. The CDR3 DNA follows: TGTGCCAGCGGACGGAAAAATGAGCAGTTCTTC. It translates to CASGRKNEQFF.

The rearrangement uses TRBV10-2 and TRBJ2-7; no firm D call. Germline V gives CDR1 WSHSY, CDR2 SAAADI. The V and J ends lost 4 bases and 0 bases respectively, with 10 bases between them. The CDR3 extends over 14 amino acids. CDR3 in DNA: TGCGCCAGCAGTGTTCTACAGAGCTCCTACGAGCAGTACTTC. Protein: CASSVLQSSYEQYF.

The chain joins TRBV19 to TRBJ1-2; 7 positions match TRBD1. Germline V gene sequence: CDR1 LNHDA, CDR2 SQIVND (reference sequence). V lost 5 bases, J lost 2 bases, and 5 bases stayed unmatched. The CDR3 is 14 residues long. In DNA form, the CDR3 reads TGTGCCAGTAGTCCCACAGGGGACAACTATGGCTACACCTTC. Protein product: CASSPTGDNYGYTF.

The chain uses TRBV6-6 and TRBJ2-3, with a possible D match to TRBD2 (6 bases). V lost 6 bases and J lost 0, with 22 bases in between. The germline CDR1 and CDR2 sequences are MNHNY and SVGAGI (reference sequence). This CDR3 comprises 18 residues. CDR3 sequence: CASSRDPPTGVSTDTQYF. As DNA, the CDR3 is TGTGCCAGCAGCCGAGATCCTCCTACGGGGGTTAGCACAGATACGCAGTATTTT.

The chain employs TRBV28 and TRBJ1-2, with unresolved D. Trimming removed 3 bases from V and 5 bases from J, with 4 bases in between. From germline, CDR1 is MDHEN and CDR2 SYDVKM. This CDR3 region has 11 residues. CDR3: CASSLKYGYTF. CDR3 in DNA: TGTGCCAGCAGTTTGAAGTATGGCTACACCTTC.

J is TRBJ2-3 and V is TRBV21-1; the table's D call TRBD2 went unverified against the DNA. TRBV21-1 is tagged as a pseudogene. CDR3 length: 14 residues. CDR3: CASSKGGPADTQYF. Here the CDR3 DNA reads TGTGCCAGCAGCAAAGGAGGGCCGGCAGATACGCAGTATTTT.

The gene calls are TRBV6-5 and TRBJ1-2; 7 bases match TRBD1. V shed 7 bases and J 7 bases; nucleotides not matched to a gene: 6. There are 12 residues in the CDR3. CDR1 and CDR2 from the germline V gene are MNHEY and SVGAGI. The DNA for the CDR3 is TGTGCCAGCACAGGACAGGTGGCTGGCTACACCTTC. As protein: CASTGQVAGYTF.

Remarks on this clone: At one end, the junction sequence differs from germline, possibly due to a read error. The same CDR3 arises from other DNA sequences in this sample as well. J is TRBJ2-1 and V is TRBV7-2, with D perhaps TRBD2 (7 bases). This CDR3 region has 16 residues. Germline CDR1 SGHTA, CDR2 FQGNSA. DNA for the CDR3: TGCGCCAGCACCCTGGGGGGGGGCCGGGGGAGTAATGAGCAGTTCTTC. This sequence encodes CASTLGGGRGSNEQFF. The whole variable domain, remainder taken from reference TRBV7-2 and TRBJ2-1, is GAGVSQSPSNKVTEKGKDVELRCDPISGHTALYWYRQSLGQGLEFLIYFQGNSAPDKSGLPSDRFSAERTGGSVSTLTIQRTQQEDSAVYLCASTLGGGRGSNEQFFGPGTRLTVL.

The CDR3 nucleotides are TGTGCCAGCAGCTTAGGGACGGGCACTGAAGCTTTCTTT. Amino acid sequence: CASSLGTGTEAFF. The chain links TRBV7-8 to TRBJ1-1; the D is unclear. V gave up 1 base and J gave up 4 bases, with 7 bases separating them. Germline assignment: CDR1 SGHVS and CDR2 FQNEAQ. The CDR3 is 13 residues long.

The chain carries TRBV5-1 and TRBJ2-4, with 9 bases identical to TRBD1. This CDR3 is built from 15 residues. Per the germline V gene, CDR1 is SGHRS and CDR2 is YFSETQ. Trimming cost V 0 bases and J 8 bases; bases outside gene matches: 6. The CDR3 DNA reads TGCGCCAGCAGCTTGGGGACAGGGGCGAGGGACATTCAGTACTTC. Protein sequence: CASSLGTGARDIQYF.

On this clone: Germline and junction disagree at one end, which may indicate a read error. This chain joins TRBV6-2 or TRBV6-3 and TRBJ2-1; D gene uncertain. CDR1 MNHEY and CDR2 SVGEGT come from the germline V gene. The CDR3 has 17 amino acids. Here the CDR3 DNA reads TGTGCCAGCAGTTACTCCCTATCAGATCCTACCTACAATGAGCGGTTCTTC. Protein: CASSYSLSDPTYNERFF.

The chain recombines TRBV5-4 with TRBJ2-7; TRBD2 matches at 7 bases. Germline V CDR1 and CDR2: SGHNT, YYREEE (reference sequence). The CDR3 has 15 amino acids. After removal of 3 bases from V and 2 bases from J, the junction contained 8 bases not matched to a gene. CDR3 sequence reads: CASSSSGTITYEQYF. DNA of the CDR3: TGTGCCAGCAGCTCGAGCGGGACGATCACCTACGAGCAGTACTTC.

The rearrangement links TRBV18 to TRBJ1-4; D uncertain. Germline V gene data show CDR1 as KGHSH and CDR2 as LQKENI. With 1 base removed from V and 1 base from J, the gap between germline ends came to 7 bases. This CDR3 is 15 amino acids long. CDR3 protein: CASSPQGRTNEKLFF. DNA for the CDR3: TGTGCCAGCTCACCACAAGGACGAACTAATGAAAAACTGTTTTTT.

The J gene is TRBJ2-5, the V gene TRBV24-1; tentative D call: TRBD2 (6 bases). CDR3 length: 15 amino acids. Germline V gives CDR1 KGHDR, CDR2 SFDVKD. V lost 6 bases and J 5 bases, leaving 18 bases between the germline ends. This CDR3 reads CATSSASERMETQYF. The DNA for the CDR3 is TGTGCCACCAGTAGCGCTAGCGAAAGGATGGAGACCCAGTACTTC.

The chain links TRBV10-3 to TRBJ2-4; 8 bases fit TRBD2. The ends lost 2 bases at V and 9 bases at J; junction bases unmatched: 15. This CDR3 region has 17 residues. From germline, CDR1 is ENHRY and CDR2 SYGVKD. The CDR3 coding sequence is TGTGCCATCAGTGAGAGGCCTGCTAGCGGGTCCCTAGCCATTCAGTACTTC. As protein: CAISERPASGSLAIQYF.

Here the CDR3 DNA reads TGTGCCAGCTCACTCGGCCTTAACACTGAAGCTTTCTTT. Its translation: CASSLGLNTEAFF. The chain carries TRBV18 and TRBJ1-1; D is undetermined. Trimming took off 4 bases at V and 2 bases at J, with 8 bases between the two ends. In germline, CDR1 is KGHSH, CDR2 LQKENI. The CDR3 consists of 13 residues.

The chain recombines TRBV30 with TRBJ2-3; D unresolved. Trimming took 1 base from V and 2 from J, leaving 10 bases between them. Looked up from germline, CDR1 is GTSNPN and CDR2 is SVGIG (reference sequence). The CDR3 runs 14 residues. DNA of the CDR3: TGTGCCTGGAGTGAGGGTCTAAACACAGATACGCAGTATTTT. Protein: CAWSEGLNTDTQYF.

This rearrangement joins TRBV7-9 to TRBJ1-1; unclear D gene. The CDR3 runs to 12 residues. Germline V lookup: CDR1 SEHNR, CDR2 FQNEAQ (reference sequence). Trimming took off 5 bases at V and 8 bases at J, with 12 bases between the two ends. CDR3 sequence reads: CASSRWGSEAFF. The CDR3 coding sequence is TGTGCCAGCAGCCGATGGGGATCCGAAGCTTTCTTT.

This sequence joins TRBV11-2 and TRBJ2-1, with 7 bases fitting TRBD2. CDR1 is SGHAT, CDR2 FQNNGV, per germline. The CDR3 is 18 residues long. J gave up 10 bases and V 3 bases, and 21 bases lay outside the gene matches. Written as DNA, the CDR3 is TGTGCCAGCAGCTTTAGTCCCCACGGGACTAACTGGGATTCAGAGCAGTTCTTC. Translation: CASSFSPHGTNWDSEQFF.

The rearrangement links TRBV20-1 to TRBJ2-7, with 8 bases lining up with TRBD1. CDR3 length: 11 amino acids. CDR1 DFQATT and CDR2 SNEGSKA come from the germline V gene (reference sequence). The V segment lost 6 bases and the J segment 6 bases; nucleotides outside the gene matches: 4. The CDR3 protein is CSARTGGEQYF. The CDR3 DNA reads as TGCAGTGCCCGAACAGGGGGCGAGCAGTACTTC.

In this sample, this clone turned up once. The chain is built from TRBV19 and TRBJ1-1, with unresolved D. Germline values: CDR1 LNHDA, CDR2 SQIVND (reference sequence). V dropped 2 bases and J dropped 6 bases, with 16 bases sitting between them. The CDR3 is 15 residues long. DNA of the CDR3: TGTGCCAGTAGTATATCTCAGGCGGGGTACTCTGAAGCTTTCTTT. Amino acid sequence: CASSISQAGYSEAFF.

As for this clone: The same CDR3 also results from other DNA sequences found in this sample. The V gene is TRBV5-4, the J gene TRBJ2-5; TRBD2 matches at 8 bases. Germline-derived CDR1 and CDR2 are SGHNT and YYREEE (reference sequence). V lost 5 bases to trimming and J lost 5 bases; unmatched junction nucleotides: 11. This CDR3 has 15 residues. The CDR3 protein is CASSFLAGGGETQYF. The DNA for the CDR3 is TGTGCCAGCAGTTTCCTCGCGGGGGGCGGGGAGACCCAGTACTTC.

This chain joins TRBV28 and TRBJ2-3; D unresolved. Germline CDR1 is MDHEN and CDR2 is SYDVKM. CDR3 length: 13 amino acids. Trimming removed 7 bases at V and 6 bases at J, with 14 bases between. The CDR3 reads CASKRAGKDTQYF. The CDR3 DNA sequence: TGTGCCAGCAAACGGGCTGGGAAGGATACGCAGTATTTT.

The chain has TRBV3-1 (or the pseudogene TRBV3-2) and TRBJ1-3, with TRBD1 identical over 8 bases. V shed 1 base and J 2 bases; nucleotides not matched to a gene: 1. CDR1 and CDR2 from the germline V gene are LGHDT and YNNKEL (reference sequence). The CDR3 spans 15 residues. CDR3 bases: TGTGCCAGCAGCCAAGCGACAGGGGCTGGAAACACCATATATTTT. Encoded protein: CASSQATGAGNTIYF.

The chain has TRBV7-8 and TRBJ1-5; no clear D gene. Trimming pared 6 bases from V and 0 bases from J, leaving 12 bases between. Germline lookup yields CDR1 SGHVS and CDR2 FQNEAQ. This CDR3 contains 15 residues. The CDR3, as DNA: TGTGCCAGCAGTTTTCAAAGGGATAGCAATCAGCCCCAGCATTTT. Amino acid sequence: CASSFQRDSNQPQHF. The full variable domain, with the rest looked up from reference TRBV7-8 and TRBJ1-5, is GAGVSQSPRYKVAKRGQDVALRCDPISGHVSLFWYQQALGQGPEFLTYFQNEAQLDKSGLPSDRFFAERPEGSVSTLKIQRTQQEDSAVYLCASSFQRDSNQPQHFGDGTRLSIL.

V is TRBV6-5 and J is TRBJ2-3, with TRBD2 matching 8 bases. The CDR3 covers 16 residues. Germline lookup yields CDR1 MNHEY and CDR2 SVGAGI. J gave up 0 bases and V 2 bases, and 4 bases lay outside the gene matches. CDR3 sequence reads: CASSYRVAGSTDTQYF. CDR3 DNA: TGTGCCAGCAGTTACAGGGTAGCGGGGAGCACAGATACGCAGTATTTT.